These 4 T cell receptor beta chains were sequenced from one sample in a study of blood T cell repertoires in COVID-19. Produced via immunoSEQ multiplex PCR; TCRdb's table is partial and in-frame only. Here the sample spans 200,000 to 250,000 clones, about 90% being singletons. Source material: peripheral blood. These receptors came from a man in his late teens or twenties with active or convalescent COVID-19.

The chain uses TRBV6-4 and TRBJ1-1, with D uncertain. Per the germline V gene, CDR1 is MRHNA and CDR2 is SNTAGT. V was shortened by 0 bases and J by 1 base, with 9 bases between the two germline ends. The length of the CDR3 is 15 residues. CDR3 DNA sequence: TGTGCCAGCAGTGACTCGGCGGCTCGGAACACTGAAGCTTTCTTT. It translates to CASSDSAARNTEAFF.

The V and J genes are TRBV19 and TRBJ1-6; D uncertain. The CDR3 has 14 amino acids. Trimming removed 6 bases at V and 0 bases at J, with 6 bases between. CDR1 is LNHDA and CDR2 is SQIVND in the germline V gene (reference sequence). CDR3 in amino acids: CASSWSSYNSPLHF. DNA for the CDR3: TGTGCCAGTAGCTGGAGCTCCTATAATTCACCCCTCCACTTT.

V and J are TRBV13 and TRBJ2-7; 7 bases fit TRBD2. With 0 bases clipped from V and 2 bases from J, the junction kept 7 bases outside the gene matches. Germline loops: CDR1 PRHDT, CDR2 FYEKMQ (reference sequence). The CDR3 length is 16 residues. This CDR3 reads CASSLGWASGTYEQYF. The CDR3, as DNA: TGTGCCAGCAGCTTAGGCTGGGCTAGCGGAACCTACGAGCAGTACTTC.

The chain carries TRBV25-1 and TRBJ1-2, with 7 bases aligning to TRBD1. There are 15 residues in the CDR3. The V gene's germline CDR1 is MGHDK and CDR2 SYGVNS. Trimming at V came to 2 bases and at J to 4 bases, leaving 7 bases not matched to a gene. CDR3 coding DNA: TGTGCCAGCAGTGAAGGATCCGGGACAGCCTATGGCTACACCTTC. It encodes CASSEGSGTAYGYTF.